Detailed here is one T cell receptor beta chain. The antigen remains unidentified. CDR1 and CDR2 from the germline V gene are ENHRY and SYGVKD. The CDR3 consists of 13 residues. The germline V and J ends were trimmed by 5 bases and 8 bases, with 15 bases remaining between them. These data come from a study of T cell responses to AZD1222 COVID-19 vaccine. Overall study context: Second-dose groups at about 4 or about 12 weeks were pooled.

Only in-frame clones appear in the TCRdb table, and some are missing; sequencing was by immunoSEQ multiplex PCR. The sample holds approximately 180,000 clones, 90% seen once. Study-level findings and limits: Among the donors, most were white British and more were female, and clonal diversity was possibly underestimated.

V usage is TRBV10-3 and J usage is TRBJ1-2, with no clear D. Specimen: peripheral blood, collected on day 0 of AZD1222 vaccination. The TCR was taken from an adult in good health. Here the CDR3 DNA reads TGTGCCATCAGTCCGGAGACGTTGGGCGGCTACACCTTC. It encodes CAISPETLGGYTF.